Following are 9 T cell receptor gamma chains from one sample sequenced in a study of human gamma delta and Vdelta1 T cells. TCRdb reprocessed the PCR reads through CATT. The table records several thousand gamma-chain clones, less than 55% of them present only once. No antigens are known for them. Sequencing was done on a sample of Vdelta1 gamma-delta T cells from blood grown in culture (DOT cells). Every receptor here comes from a human donor in good health.

This clone has a handful of counts. The same CDR3 is also encoded by other DNA sequences in this sample. The genes are TRGV4 and TRGJ1 or TRGJ2. V was clipped by 2 bases and J by 0 bases; unmatched bases: 4. Germline CDR1 is EGSTGY and CDR2 is YDSYTSSV. The CDR3 spans 14 residues. The CDR3 DNA sequence: TGTGCCACCTGGGATGCTTTGAATTATTATAAGAAACTCTTT. It encodes CATWDALNYYKKLF.

This clone was observed a few times. J is TRGJ1 or TRGJ2 and V is TRGV5. Losses at the gene ends were 0 bases for V and 11 bases for J; bases not matched to a gene: 10. Germline loops: CDR1 VINAFY, CDR2 YDVSNSKD. The CDR3 has 13 amino acids. The CDR3 nucleotides are TGTGCCACCTGGGACAGGCCAGGCATCCAGAAACTCTTT. It is translated as CATWDRPGIQKLF.

This clone showed up just a few times. The chain uses TRGV4 and TRGJ1 or TRGJ2. The trim removed 1 base at V and 6 bases at J, leaving 6 bases unmatched. Germline CDR1 is EGSTGY and CDR2 is YDSYTSSV. The CDR3 sequence is 13 residues long. CDR3 in DNA: TGTGCCACCTGGGATGGCCAAGGTTATAAGAAACTCTTT. Translation gives CATWDGQGYKKLF.

Details on this clone: Other DNA sequences from this sample encode an identical CDR3 as well. The chain carries TRGV2 and TRGJ1 or TRGJ2. This CDR3 is 14 amino acids long. Germline CDR1 is EGSNGY and CDR2 is YDSYNSKV. V shed 0 bases, J shed 3 bases, and the junction held 5 bases outside the gene matches. CDR3 protein: CATWDGQGYYKKLF. Here the CDR3 DNA reads TGTGCCACCTGGGACGGGCAAGGTTATTATAAGAAACTCTTT.

This chain uses TRGV9 with TRGJP. The CDR3 runs to 16 residues. V was pared by 3 bases and J by 4 bases, with 3 bases of the junction left unmatched. Germline V gives CDR1 GITISATS, CDR2 ISYDGTV (reference sequence). CDR3 amino acids: CALWEHQELGKKIKVF. CDR3 coding DNA: TGTGCCTTGTGGGAGCACCAAGAGTTGGGCAAAAAAATCAAGGTATTT.

This rearrangement joins TRGV9 to TRGJ1 or TRGJ2. CDR1 and CDR2 (germline): GITISATS, ISYDGTV (reference sequence). This CDR3 region has 14 residues. V lost 5 bases and J lost 6; bases outside the gene matches: 13. The CDR3 nucleotides are TGTGCCTTGTGGGTTTTTCAGAGGGGTTATAAGAAACTCTTT. Translated: CALWVFQRGYKKLF.

This clone occurred once. Other DNA sequences in the sample encode the same CDR3. The V gene is TRGV4, the J gene TRGJP2. CDR1 is EGSTGY and CDR2 is YDSYTSSV in the germline V gene. The V segment lost 4 bases and the J segment 7 bases; nucleotides outside the gene matches: 6. The CDR3 runs 13 residues. In nucleotides, the CDR3 is TGTGCCACCTGGGACGGTCTTGATTGGATCAAGACGTTT. Translating gives CATWDGLDWIKTF.

The chain links TRGV8 to TRGJP2. Trimming cost V 5 bases and J 0 bases; bases outside gene matches: 6. Germline CDR1 reads VENAVY; CDR2 reads YDSYNSRV. The CDR3 loop spans 15 amino acids. For the CDR3, the DNA is TGTGCCACCTGGGCATTAAATAGTAGTGATTGGATCAAGACGTTT. Residues: CATWALNSSDWIKTF.

The genes are TRGV2 and TRGJP2. In germline, CDR1 is EGSNGY, CDR2 YDSYNSKV. The length of the CDR3 is 13 residues. V shed 6 bases, J shed 3 bases, and the junction held 4 bases outside the gene matches. The CDR3 loop is CATWTRSDWIKTF. CDR3 coding DNA: TGTGCCACCTGGACCCGTAGTGATTGGATCAAGACGTTT.